This paragraph covers one T cell receptor beta chain sequence. The data originate from a study of regulatory T cells in long-lasting Graves disease. This sample's time point: persistent/refractory GD, antithyroid drugs over 5 years with positive TRAb. Making the TCR library involved RNA that had been extracted from PBMCs. It was an endocrinology department in Xi'an, China, that provided the patients. To make TCR beta libraries, researchers used iRepertoire HTBI primers and Arm-PCR of CDR3 regions. TCRdb re-analysed the multiplex PCR reads in MiXCR, keeping a single row per CDR3 protein. This sample carries 300,000 to 500,000 distinct CDR3 sequences, roughly 20% of them seen once, and the ten largest clones take roughly 20%. The specimen was peripheral blood mononuclear cells (PBMCs), collected when the disease was refractory, from a patient treated with antithyroid drugs. The source of this sequence is a female donor with Graves disease.

CDR3 nucleotide sequence: TGTGCCAGCAGCTTTTGGGGGGCGAGGGGTAATGAAGCTTTCTTT. Encoded protein: CASSFWGARGNEAFF. The chain combines TRBV7-2 with TRBJ1-1; possibly TRBD1 for D (6 bases). Germline values: CDR1 SGHTA, CDR2 FQGNSA. Between the trimmed V and J ends, which lost 3 bases and 7 bases, there was a span of 18 bases. CDR3 length equals 15 residues.